One and the same sample provided the 2 T cell receptor beta chains below, sequenced in a study of tumor-infiltrating lymphocytes in primary liver carcinoma. Investigators took RNA and DNA out together from approximately 22-30 mg of unsorted bulk tissue. TCR beta cDNA came from about 500 ng total RNA, primed with a constant-region primer. Three nested multiplex PCR rounds of slightly modified ARM-PCR generated TCR beta libraries. Amplification in the first two PCR rounds was performed using TRBV1-TRBV30 forward primers and a C-beta reverse primer for around 10 cycles each. Each CDR3 protein gets one entry after TCRdb re-called the multiplex PCR reads with MiXCR. The sample has tens of thousands of distinct CDR3 sequences, 71% seen once; the top ten hold 30% to 40%. Sequenced: liver tumor tissue from sampling region 4. Subset here: tumor region T4, right-lateral pole. The receptor source for this set is a middle-aged man with primary liver carcinoma and hepatitis B virus infection.

Many counts were recorded for this clonotype. V usage is TRBV29-1 and J usage is TRBJ2-2; 7 positions agree with TRBD1. Germline values: CDR1 SQVTM, CDR2 ANQGSEA. Trimming took 6 bases from V and 7 from J; bases not matched to a gene: 11. CDR3 length: 14 amino acids. For the CDR3, the DNA is TGCAGCGTCTATGGGACAGTGGGTCGCGGGGAGCTGTTTTTT. Translated, it gives CSVYGTVGRGELFF.

With respect to this clonotype: This may come from a read error, since a much larger clone is one base off. The J gene is TRBJ1-5, the V gene TRBV10-3, with 7 bases fitting TRBD1. Germline CDR1 ENHRY, CDR2 SYGVKD. The CDR3 is made up of 13 amino acids. The CDR3 here is CARTGTDQAPQLF. The DNA for the CDR3 is TGTGCCAGGACCGGGACAGACCAGGCGCCCCAGCTTTTT.